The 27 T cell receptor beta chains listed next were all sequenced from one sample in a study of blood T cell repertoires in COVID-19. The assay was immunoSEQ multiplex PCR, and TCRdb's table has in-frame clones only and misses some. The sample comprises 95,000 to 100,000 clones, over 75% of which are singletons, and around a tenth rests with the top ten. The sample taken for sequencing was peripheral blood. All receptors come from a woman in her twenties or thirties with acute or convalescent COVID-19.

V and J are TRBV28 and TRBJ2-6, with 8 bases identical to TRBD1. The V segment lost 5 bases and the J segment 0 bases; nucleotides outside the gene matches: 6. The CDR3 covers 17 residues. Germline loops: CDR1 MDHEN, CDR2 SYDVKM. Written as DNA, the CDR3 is TGTGCCAGCAGTGACAGACAGGGGAGCTCTGGGGCCAACGTCCTGACTTTC. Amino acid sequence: CASSDRQGSSGANVLTF. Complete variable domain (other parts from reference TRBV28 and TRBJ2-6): DVKVTQSSRYLVKRTGEKVFLECVQDMDHENMFWYRQDPGLGLRLIYFSYDVKMKEKGDIPEGYSVSREKKERFSLILESASTNQTSMYLCASSDRQGSSGANVLTFGAGSRLTVL.

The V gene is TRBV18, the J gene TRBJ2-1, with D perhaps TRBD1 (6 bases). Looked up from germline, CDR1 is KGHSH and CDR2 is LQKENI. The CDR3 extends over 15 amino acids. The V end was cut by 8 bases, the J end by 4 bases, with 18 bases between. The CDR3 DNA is TGTGCCAGCGCACAGGGAGCAAGAACTTACAATGAGCAGTTCTTC. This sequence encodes CASAQGARTYNEQFF.

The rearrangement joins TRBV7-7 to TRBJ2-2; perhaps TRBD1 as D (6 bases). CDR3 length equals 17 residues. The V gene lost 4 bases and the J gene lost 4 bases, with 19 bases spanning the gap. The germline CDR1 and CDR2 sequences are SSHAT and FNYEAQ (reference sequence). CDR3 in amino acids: CASSSVTQGPGTGELFF. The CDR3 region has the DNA TGTGCCAGCAGCTCAGTGACCCAGGGGCCGGGCACCGGGGAGCTGTTTTTT.

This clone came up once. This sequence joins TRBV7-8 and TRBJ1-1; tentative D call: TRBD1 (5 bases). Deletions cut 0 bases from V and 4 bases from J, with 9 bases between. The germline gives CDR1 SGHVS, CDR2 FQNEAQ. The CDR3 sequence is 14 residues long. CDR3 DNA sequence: TGTGCCAGCAGCTTAGCGGGGCCAGCCACTGAAGCTTTCTTT. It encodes CASSLAGPATEAFF.

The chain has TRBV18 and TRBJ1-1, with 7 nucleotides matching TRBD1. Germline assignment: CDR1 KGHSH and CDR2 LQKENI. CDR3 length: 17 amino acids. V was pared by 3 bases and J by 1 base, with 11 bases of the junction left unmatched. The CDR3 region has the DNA TGTGCCAGCTCACCCAATCCTTCCGGACAGGCGAACACTGAAGCTTTCTTT. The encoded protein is CASSPNPSGQANTEAFF. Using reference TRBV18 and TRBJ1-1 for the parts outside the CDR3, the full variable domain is NAGVMQNPRHLVRRRGQEARLRCSPMKGHSHVYWYRQLPEEGLKFMVYLQKENIIDESGMPKERFSAEFPKEGPSILRIQQVVRGDSAAYFCASSPNPSGQANTEAFFGQGTRLTVV.

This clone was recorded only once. The CDR3 spells CASSESGVADTQYF. In nucleotides, the CDR3 is TGCGCCAGCAGTGAGTCCGGGGTGGCAGATACGCAGTATTTT. The gene calls are TRBV10-1 and TRBJ2-3; a weak D match, TRBD2 (5 bases). The CDR3 spans 14 residues. The V end lost 0 bases, the J end lost 4 bases, and 8 bases lay between the germline ends. The germline CDR1 and CDR2 sequences are WNHNN and SYGVQD (reference sequence).

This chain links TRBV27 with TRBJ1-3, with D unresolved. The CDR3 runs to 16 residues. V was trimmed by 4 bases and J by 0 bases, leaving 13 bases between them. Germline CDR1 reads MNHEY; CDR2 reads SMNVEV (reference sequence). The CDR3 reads CASSWSNLSSGNTIYF. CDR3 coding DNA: TGTGCCAGCAGTTGGAGCAATCTTAGCTCTGGAAACACCATATATTTT.

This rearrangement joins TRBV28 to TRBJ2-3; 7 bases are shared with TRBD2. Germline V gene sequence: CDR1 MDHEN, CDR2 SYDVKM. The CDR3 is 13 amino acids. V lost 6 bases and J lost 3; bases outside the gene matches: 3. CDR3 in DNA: TGTGCCAGCAGGTTGGGGGGGACAGATACGCAGTATTTT. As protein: CASRLGGTDTQYF.

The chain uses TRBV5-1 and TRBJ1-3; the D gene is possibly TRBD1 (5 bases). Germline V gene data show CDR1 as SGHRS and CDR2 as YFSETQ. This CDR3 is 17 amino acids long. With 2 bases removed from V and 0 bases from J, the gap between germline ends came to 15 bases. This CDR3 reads CASSFSGTPSSGNTIYF. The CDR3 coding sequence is TGCGCCAGCAGCTTCTCCGGGACTCCTAGCTCTGGAAACACCATATATTTT.

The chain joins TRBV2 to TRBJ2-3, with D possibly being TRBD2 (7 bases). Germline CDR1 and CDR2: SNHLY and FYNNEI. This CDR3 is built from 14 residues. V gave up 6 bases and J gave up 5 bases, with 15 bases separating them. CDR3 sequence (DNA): TGTGCCAGCAGCCCTCGGGGGGCTGTAGATACGCAGTATTTT. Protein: CASSPRGAVDTQYF. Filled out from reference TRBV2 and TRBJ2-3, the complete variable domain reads EPEVTQTPSHQVTQMGQEVILRCVPISNHLYFYWYRQILGQKVEFLVSFYNNEISEKSEIFDDQFSVERPDGSNFTLKIRSTKLEDSAMYFCASSPRGAVDTQYFGPGTRLTVL.

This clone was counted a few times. The CDR3 DNA reads TGTGCCAGCTCACTCTCGGGGACAGAAAACTATGGCTACACCTTC. The encoded protein is CASSLSGTENYGYTF. The chain combines TRBV18 with TRBJ1-2; the match to TRBD1 covers 7 bases. The CDR3 loop spans 15 amino acids. V lost 4 bases and J lost 2; bases outside the gene matches: 7. Germline V gives CDR1 KGHSH, CDR2 LQKENI.

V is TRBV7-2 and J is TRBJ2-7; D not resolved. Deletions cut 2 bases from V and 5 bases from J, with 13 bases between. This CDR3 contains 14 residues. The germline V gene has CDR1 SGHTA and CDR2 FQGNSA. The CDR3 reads CASSLLLVPNEQYF. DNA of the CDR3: TGTGCCAGCAGCTTACTTCTAGTGCCTAACGAGCAGTACTTC. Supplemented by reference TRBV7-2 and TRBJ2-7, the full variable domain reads GAGVSQSPSNKVTEKGKDVELRCDPISGHTALYWYRQSLGQGLEFLIYFQGNSAPDKSGLPSDRFSAERTGGSVSTLTIQRTQQEDSAVYLCASSLLLVPNEQYFGPGTRLTVT.

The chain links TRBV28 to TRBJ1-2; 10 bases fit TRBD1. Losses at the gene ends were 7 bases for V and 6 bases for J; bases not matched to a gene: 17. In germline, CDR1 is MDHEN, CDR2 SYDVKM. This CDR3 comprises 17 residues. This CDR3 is CASTLWGTGDFVHGYTF. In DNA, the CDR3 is TGTGCCAGCACCTTGTGGGGGACAGGGGATTTTGTTCATGGCTACACCTTC.

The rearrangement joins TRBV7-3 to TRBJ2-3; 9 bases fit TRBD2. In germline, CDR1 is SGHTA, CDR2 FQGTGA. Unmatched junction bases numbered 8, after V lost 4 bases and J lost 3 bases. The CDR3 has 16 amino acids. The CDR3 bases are TGTGCCAGCAGCTCCCCGGCTAGCGGGGAGACAGATACGCAGTATTTT. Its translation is CASSSPASGETDTQYF.

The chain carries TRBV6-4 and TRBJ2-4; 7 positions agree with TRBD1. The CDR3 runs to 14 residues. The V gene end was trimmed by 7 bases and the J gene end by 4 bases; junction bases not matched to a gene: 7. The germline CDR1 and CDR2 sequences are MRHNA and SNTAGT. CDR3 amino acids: CASTPRDRKNIQYF. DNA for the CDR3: TGTGCCAGCACCCCCCGGGACAGAAAAAACATTCAGTACTTC.

The CDR3 is CASMREGSYNSPLHF. CDR3 bases: TGTGCCAGCATGAGGGAAGGAAGCTATAATTCACCCCTCCACTTT. The chain combines TRBV6-5 with TRBJ1-6; D is ambiguous. The germline gives CDR1 MNHEY, CDR2 SVGAGI. CDR3 size: 15 residues. V was clipped by 7 bases and J by 3 bases, with 13 bases between them.

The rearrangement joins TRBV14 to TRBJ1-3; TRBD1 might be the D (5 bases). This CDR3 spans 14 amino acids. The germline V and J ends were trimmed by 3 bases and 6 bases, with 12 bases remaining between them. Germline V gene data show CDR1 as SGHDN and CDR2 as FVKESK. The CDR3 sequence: CASSHRDSLNTIYF. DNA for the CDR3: TGTGCCAGCAGCCATCGCGACAGCCTAAACACCATATATTTT. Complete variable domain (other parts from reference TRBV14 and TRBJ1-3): EAGVTQFPSHSVIEKGQTVTLRCDPISGHDNLYWYRRVMGKEIKFLLHFVKESKQDESGMPNNRFLAERTGGTYSTLKVQPAELEDSGVYFCASSHRDSLNTIYFGEGSWLTVV.

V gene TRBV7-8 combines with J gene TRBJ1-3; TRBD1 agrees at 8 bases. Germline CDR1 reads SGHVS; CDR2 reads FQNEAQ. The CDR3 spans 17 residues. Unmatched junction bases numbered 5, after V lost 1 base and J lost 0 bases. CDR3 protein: CASSLEGTGNSGNTIYF. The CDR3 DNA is TGTGCCAGCAGCTTAGAGGGGACAGGAAACTCTGGAAACACCATATATTTT.

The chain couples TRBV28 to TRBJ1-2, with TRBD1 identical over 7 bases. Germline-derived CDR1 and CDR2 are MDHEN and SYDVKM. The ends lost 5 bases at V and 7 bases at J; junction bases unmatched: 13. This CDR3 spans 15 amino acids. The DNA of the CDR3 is TGTGCCAGCAGTACGCCCGGACAGGCCACGGGTGGCTACACCTTC. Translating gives CASSTPGQATGGYTF.

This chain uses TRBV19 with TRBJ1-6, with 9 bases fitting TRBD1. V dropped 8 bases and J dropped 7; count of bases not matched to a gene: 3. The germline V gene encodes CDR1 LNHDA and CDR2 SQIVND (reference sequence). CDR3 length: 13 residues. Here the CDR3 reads CASGTGLNSPLHF. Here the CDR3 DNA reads TGTGCCAGTGGGACAGGGTTGAATTCACCCCTCCACTTT.

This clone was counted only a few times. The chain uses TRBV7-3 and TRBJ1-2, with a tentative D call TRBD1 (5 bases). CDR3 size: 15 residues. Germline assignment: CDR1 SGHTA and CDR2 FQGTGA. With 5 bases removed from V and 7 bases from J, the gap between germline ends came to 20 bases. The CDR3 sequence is CASSTYDSLSSGYTF. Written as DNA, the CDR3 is TGTGCCAGCAGCACCTACGACAGTTTGTCTTCTGGCTACACCTTC.

CDR3 loop: CASSPIAGSTDTQYF. The CDR3 DNA reads as TGTGCCAGCAGCCCCATAGCGGGGAGTACAGATACGCAGTATTTT. V usage is TRBV7-3 and J usage is TRBJ2-3; TRBD2 matches at 8 bases. The CDR3 loop spans 15 amino acids. Losses at the gene ends were 5 bases for V and 3 bases for J; bases not matched to a gene: 7. Germline V gene lookup returns CDR1 SGHTA and CDR2 FQGTGA.

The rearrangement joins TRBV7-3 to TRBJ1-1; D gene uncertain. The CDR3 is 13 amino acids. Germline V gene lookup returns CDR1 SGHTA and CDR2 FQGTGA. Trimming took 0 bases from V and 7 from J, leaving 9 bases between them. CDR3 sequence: CASSLTIGGEAFF. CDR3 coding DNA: TGTGCCAGCAGCTTAACGATTGGCGGTGAAGCTTTCTTT.

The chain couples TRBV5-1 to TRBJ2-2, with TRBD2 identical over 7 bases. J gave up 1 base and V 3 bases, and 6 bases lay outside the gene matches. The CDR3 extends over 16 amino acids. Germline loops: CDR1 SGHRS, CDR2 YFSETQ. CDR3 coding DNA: TGCGCCAGCAGCTCCAACCCGGGAGGGAACACCGGGGAGCTGTTTTTT. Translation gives CASSSNPGGNTGELFF.

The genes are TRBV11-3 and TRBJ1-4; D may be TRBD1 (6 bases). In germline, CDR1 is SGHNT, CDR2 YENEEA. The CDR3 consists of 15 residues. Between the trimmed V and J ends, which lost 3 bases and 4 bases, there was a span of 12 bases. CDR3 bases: TGTGCCAGCAGCTTTAGTGGACAGCTTAATGAAAAACTGTTTTTT. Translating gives CASSFSGQLNEKLFF.

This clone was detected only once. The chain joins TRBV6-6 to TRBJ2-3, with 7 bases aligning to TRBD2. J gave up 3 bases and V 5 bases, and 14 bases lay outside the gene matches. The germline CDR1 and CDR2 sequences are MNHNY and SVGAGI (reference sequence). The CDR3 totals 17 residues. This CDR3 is CASSPGRFGRGTDTQYF. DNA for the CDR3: TGTGCCAGCAGTCCCGGCCGGTTTGGGCGGGGGACAGATACGCAGTATTTT.

The CDR3 reads CASGLVSWDRGETQYF. The CDR3 DNA reads as TGTGCTAGTGGTTTGGTATCCTGGGACAGGGGAGAGACCCAGTACTTC. V is TRBV12-5 and J is TRBJ2-5; TRBD1 matches 10 bases. This CDR3 spans 16 amino acids. Germline lookup yields CDR1 LGHNT and CDR2 FRNRAP. V lost 0 bases, J lost 4 bases, and 5 bases stayed unmatched.